These 29 T cell receptor beta chains originate from one sample sequenced in a study of T cell responses to AZD1222 COVID-19 vaccine. The assay was immunoSEQ multiplex PCR, and TCRdb's table has in-frame clones only and misses some. Among about 120,000 clones listed, 87% were seen once. Specimen: peripheral blood, collected 28 days after the second AZD1222 dose. The receptors stem from an adult who received the AZD1222 COVID-19 vaccine.

The chain joins TRBV21-1 to TRBJ2-7; the D segment call TRBD2 is taken from the table without a DNA check. TRBV21-1 is a pseudogene locus. The CDR3 is made up of 15 amino acids. The chain's CDR3 is CATTLTEKSSYEQYF. The CDR3 nucleotides read TGTGCCACCACCCTAACCGAAAAGAGCTCCTACGAGCAGTACTTC.

The chain employs TRBV10-1 and TRBJ1-1; TRBD1 is a possible D gene (5 bases). In germline, CDR1 is WNHNN, CDR2 SYGVQD (reference sequence). Trimming removed 0 bases from V and 6 bases from J, with 14 bases in between. The CDR3 is made up of 15 amino acids. DNA of the CDR3: TGCGCCAGCAGTGAGTCGCCGGGGGGTGGAGCTGAAGCTTTCTTT. Amino acid sequence: CASSESPGGGAEAFF.

The gene calls are TRBV7-6 and TRBJ2-7; 9 bases match TRBD1. The V segment lost 4 bases and the J segment 2 bases; nucleotides outside the gene matches: 9. Germline V gene data show CDR1 as SGHVS and CDR2 as FNYEAQ. The CDR3 has 16 amino acids. This CDR3 reads CASSSRGQGRTYEQYF. The CDR3 DNA reads as TGTGCCAGCAGCTCTAGAGGACAGGGGAGGACCTACGAGCAGTACTTC.

The rearrangement links TRBV28 to TRBJ1-1; 8 nucleotides align to TRBD1. The CDR3 consists of 12 residues. V lost 6 bases to trimming and J lost 11 bases; unmatched junction nucleotides: 8. Per the germline V gene, CDR1 is MDHEN and CDR2 is SYDVKM. CDR3: CASSIRTGNAFF. The CDR3 nucleotides read TGTGCCAGCAGCATAAGGACAGGGAACGCTTTCTTT.

V is TRBV24-1 and J is TRBJ2-1; TRBD1 agrees at 7 bases. The CDR3 runs to 15 residues. The junction had 10 bases not matched to a gene; V was cut back by 1 base and J by 11 bases. Germline V CDR1 and CDR2: KGHDR, SFDVKD. The CDR3 coding sequence is TGTGCCACCAGTGATTTAACGGGACAGCCAAGCAAGCAGTTCTTC. Protein: CATSDLTGQPSKQFF.

This chain connects TRBV7-9 to TRBJ2-2, with D possibly TRBD1 on 5 matching bases. The germline CDR1 and CDR2 sequences are SEHNR and FQNEAQ (reference sequence). V lost 2 bases and J lost 4, with 11 bases in between. There are 15 residues in the CDR3. For the CDR3, the DNA is TGTGCCAGCAGCTTATCTCCCAGGGCCACCGGGGAGCTGTTTTTT. Its translation is CASSLSPRATGELFF. Supplemented by reference TRBV7-9 and TRBJ2-2, the full variable domain reads DTGVSQNPRHKITKRGQNVTFRCDPISEHNRLYWYRQTLGQGPEFLTYFQNEAQLEKSRLLSDRFSAERPKGSFSTLEIQRTEQGDSAMYLCASSLSPRATGELFFGEGSRLTVL.

This clone was found a few times. The chain is built from TRBV5-4 and TRBJ2-3; 10 bases are shared with TRBD1. The J segment lost 3 bases and the V segment lost 3 bases, leaving 1 base of the junction unmatched. There are 14 residues in the CDR3. Germline values: CDR1 SGHNT, CDR2 YYREEE (reference sequence). As DNA, the CDR3 is TGTGCCAGCAGCTGGGACAGGGGTACAGATACGCAGTATTTT. Its protein product is CASSWDRGTDTQYF.

This rearrangement joins TRBV5-4 to TRBJ2-7; 8 bases agree with TRBD2. V shed 6 bases, J shed 8 bases, and the junction held 13 bases outside the gene matches. The CDR3 extends over 14 amino acids. Germline V gene lookup returns CDR1 SGHNT and CDR2 YYREEE (reference sequence). The DNA for the CDR3 is TGTGCCAGCAACGTAGCGGGGCCAACTAGGAAGCAGTACTTC. Its protein product is CASNVAGPTRKQYF.

V and J are TRBV7-2 and TRBJ2-4; TRBD1 aligns across 7 bases. This CDR3 has 17 residues. From germline, CDR1 is SGHTA and CDR2 FQGNSA. With 6 bases clipped from V and 0 bases from J, the junction kept 11 bases outside the gene matches. CDR3 sequence reads: CASSRTGGQVAKNIQYF. The DNA for the CDR3 is TGTGCCAGCAGTCGGACCGGTGGACAGGTAGCCAAAAACATTCAGTACTTC.

The V gene is TRBV28, the J gene TRBJ1-4; TRBD1 matches at 7 bases. In germline, CDR1 is MDHEN, CDR2 SYDVKM. Trimming cost V 5 bases and J 5 bases; bases outside gene matches: 8. This CDR3 spans 15 amino acids. DNA of the CDR3: TGTGCCAGCAGTCCTAGACAGGGTGGGAATGAAAAACTGTTTTTT. This codes for CASSPRQGGNEKLFF.

The J gene is TRBJ1-2, the V gene TRBV14; a possible D gene is TRBD1 (5 bases). V lost 1 base, J lost 6 bases, and 21 bases lay in between. The CDR3 totals 17 residues. Germline-derived CDR1 and CDR2 are SGHDN and FVKESK. The CDR3 spells CASSQGFRLWDLNGYTF. The CDR3 nucleotides are TGTGCCAGCAGCCAAGGCTTCCGACTTTGGGACCTGAATGGCTACACCTTC. Using reference TRBV14 and TRBJ1-2 for the parts outside the CDR3, the full variable domain is EAGVTQFPSHSVIEKGQTVTLRCDPISGHDNLYWYRRVMGKEIKFLLHFVKESKQDESGMPNNRFLAERTGGTYSTLKVQPAELEDSGVYFCASSQGFRLWDLNGYTFGSGTRLTVV.

This rearrangement joins TRBV6-1 to TRBJ1-2; D is unresolved. This CDR3 has 15 amino acids. Trimming stripped 2 bases from V and 0 bases from J, with 10 bases between. CDR1 is MNHNS and CDR2 is SASEGT in the germline V gene. CDR3 sequence reads: CASSERQAANYGYTF. CDR3 sequence (DNA): TGTGCCAGCAGTGAACGGCAGGCTGCTAACTATGGCTACACCTTC.

This clone came up a few times. The V gene is TRBV3-1 (or the pseudogene TRBV3-2), the J gene TRBJ1-2; a possible D gene is TRBD1 (6 bases). This CDR3 is 15 amino acids long. The germline V gene has CDR1 LGHDT and CDR2 YNNKEL (reference sequence). Trimming shortened V by 3 bases and J by 2 bases, and 13 bases separated the two germline ends. Written as DNA, the CDR3 is TGTGCCAGCAGCCACCAGGGGACTGAAAACTATGGCTACACCTTC. Residues: CASSHQGTENYGYTF.

This chain uses TRBV7-9 with TRBJ2-5, with 13 nucleotides matching TRBD2. CDR3 length equals 17 residues. CDR1 SEHNR and CDR2 FQNEAQ come from the germline V gene (reference sequence). Losses at the gene ends were 2 bases for V and 4 bases for J; bases not matched to a gene: 7. CDR3 loop: CASSLRIRTSGGETQYF. CDR3 bases: TGTGCCAGCAGCTTAAGGATCCGGACTAGCGGGGGAGAGACCCAGTACTTC.

The chain links TRBV6-5 to TRBJ2-7, with D possibly TRBD2 on 6 matching bases. Trimming left V 8 bases short and J 2 bases short, with 16 bases between. This CDR3 has 14 amino acids. CDR1 MNHEY and CDR2 SVGAGI come from the germline V gene. The CDR3, as DNA: TGTGCCAGCTCCTTTGCTACGGGGGCCTACGAGCAGTACTTC. This codes for CASSFATGAYEQYF.

The chain is built from TRBV30 and TRBJ1-5, with TRBD1 as a possible D gene (6 bases). Germline values: CDR1 GTSNPN, CDR2 SVGIG (reference sequence). Trimming removed 2 bases from V and 5 bases from J, with 10 bases in between. This CDR3 is built from 13 residues. The CDR3 nucleotides are TGTGCCTGGAGTTTACAGGGAGATCAGCCCCAGCATTTT. Its translation: CAWSLQGDQPQHF.

This clone was recorded only once. CDR3 nucleotide sequence: TGTGCCACCAGAGGTGGAGGGACAGCTGGAAACACCATATATTTT. Translating it yields CATRGGGTAGNTIYF. The V gene is TRBV15, the J gene TRBJ1-3; 7 bases match TRBD1. CDR3 length: 15 residues. The V gene's germline CDR1 is LNHNV and CDR2 YYDKDF (reference sequence). V lost 6 bases and J lost 2; bases outside the gene matches: 7.

The chain combines TRBV6-4 with TRBJ1-2; 9 bases match TRBD1. The V gene's germline CDR1 is MRHNA and CDR2 SNTAGT. V shed 3 bases and J 8 bases; nucleotides not matched to a gene: 16. The CDR3 sequence is 17 residues long. The CDR3 reads CASSERDRVLRWEGYTF. The CDR3 nucleotides are TGTGCCAGCAGTGAACGGGACAGGGTTCTCCGTTGGGAGGGCTACACCTTC.

CDR3 sequence (DNA): TGTGCCAGCAGTGAAGCTAGGACGGCGGGGGGCTACACCTTC. Translating it yields CASSEARTAGGYTF. V and J are TRBV2 and TRBJ1-2; D unclear. The CDR3 contains 14 residues. CDR1 and CDR2 from the germline V gene are SNHLY and FYNNEI. Deletions cut 0 bases from V and 8 bases from J, with 13 bases between.

This clone has only a few counts. The V gene is TRBV7-6, the J gene TRBJ2-3; D is undetermined. V dropped 8 bases and J dropped 0 bases, with 15 bases sitting between them. The CDR3 runs to 15 residues. CDR1 and CDR2 (germline): SGHVS, FNYEAQ. This CDR3 is CASRRMAESTDTQYF. The CDR3 DNA reads TGTGCCAGCCGTCGGATGGCGGAAAGCACAGATACGCAGTATTTT.

The chain combines TRBV4-2 with TRBJ2-5; no clear D. The germline V gene encodes CDR1 LGHNA and CDR2 YNFKEQ. Trimming removed 1 base at V and 5 bases at J, with 14 bases between. The CDR3 sequence is 15 residues long. DNA of the CDR3: TGTGCCAGCAGCCAAGGGGCGCGGATGATCGAGACCCAGTACTTC. It codes for CASSQGARMIETQYF.

The chain is built from TRBV15 and TRBJ1-2; a weak D match, TRBD1 (5 bases). Germline values: CDR1 LNHNV, CDR2 YYDKDF (reference sequence). The V gene lost 5 bases and the J gene lost 5 bases, with 9 bases spanning the gap. The CDR3 totals 12 residues. CDR3 sequence reads: CATSYDSYGYTF. The CDR3 nucleotides read TGTGCCACCAGCTACGACAGTTATGGCTACACCTTC.

V and J are TRBV10-3 and TRBJ2-3; 12 bases match TRBD2. CDR3 size: 16 residues. CDR1 and CDR2 (germline): ENHRY, SYGVKD. The J segment lost 2 bases and the V segment lost 3 bases, leaving 3 bases of the junction unmatched. CDR3 sequence: CAISDLAGGITDTQYF. In nucleotides, the CDR3 is TGTGCCATCAGTGATCTAGCGGGGGGGATCACAGATACGCAGTATTTT.

The chain is built from TRBV9 and TRBJ2-2; TRBD1 matches 9 bases. The J segment lost 2 bases and the V segment lost 4 bases, leaving 3 bases of the junction unmatched. Germline-derived CDR1 and CDR2 are SGDLS and YYNGEE. The CDR3 covers 15 residues. CDR3 nucleotides: TGTGCCAGCAGCACGGGACAGGGAAACACCGGGGAGCTGTTTTTT. This encodes CASSTGQGNTGELFF.

V gene TRBV4-2 combines with J gene TRBJ1-2; D is unclear. CDR1 is LGHNA and CDR2 is YNFKEQ in the germline V gene. The V gene lost 8 bases and the J gene lost 7 bases, with 20 bases spanning the gap. The CDR3 contains 14 residues. CDR3 sequence reads: CASSEPPASGGYTF. CDR3 sequence (DNA): TGTGCCAGCTCTGAACCCCCGGCAAGTGGTGGCTACACCTTC.

This chain connects TRBV3-1 (or the pseudogene TRBV3-2) to TRBJ2-7; 8 bases map to TRBD1. The CDR3 is made up of 15 amino acids. Trimming took 0 bases from V and 5 from J; bases not matched to a gene: 6. The germline V gene encodes CDR1 LGHDT and CDR2 YNNKEL (reference sequence). The CDR3 loop reads CASSQEDRVIDEQYF. The CDR3 DNA reads as TGTGCCAGCAGCCAAGAGGACAGGGTAATTGACGAGCAGTACTTC.

This chain uses TRBV27 with TRBJ1-5; the D is unclear. CDR1 is MNHEY and CDR2 is SMNVEV in the germline V gene (reference sequence). The CDR3 sequence is 15 residues long. V was clipped by 3 bases and J by 8 bases, with 17 bases between them. The CDR3, as DNA: TGTGCCAGCAGTTTCGGCAGGCTACCCGGGGAGCCCCAGCATTTT. It encodes CASSFGRLPGEPQHF.

This chain uses TRBV7-2 with TRBJ1-5; the D gene is possibly TRBD1 (6 bases). CDR3 length equals 13 residues. The V end lost 1 base, the J end lost 6 bases, and 7 bases lay between the germline ends. Germline V gene lookup returns CDR1 SGHTA and CDR2 FQGNSA. CDR3 sequence: CASSLDRAQPQHF. CDR3 DNA: TGTGCCAGCAGCTTAGACAGGGCTCAGCCCCAGCATTTT.

The rearrangement uses TRBV7-2 and TRBJ2-2, with 12 bases matching TRBD2. The CDR3 spans 15 residues. The ends lost 2 bases at V and 8 bases at J; junction bases unmatched: 3. CDR1 SGHTA and CDR2 FQGNSA come from the germline V gene. DNA for the CDR3: TGTGCCAGCAGCTTAACTAGCGGGGGGACTGGGGAGCTGTTTTTT. Translating it yields CASSLTSGGTGELFF. Based on the CDR3 plus reference TRBV7-2 and TRBJ2-2, the full variable domain is GAGVSQSPSNKVTEKGKDVELRCDPISGHTALYWYRQSLGQGLEFLIYFQGNSAPDKSGLPSDRFSAERTGGSVSTLTIQRTQQEDSAVYLCASSLTSGGTGELFFGEGSRLTVL.